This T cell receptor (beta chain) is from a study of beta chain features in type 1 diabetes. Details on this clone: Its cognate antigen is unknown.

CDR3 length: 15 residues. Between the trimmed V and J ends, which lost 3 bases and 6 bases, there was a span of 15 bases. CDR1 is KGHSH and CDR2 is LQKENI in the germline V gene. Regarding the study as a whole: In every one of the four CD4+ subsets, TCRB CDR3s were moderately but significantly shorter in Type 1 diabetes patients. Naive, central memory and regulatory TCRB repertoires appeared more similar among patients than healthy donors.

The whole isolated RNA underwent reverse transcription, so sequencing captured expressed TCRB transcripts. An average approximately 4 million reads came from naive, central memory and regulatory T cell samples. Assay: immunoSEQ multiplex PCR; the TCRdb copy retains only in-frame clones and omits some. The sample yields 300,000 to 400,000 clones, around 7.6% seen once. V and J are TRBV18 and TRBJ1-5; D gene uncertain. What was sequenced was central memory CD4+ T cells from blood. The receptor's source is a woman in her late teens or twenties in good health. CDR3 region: CASSPYERGIQPQHF. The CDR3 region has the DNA TGTGCCAGCTCACCCTACGAGAGAGGGATTCAGCCCCAGCATTTT.